The 25 T cell receptor beta chains listed next were all sequenced from one sample in a study of blood T cell repertoires in COVID-19. Method: immunoSEQ multiplex PCR; TCRdb's copy keeps in-frame clones and lacks some. The sample yields tens of thousands of clones, 81% seen once. The material sequenced was peripheral blood. The receptors come from an older woman with acute or convalescent COVID-19.

This chain joins TRBV28 and TRBJ1-3; unclear D gene. V lost 7 bases to trimming and J lost 0 bases, with 13 bases between them. The germline V gene encodes CDR1 MDHEN and CDR2 SYDVKM. This CDR3 has 15 amino acids. CDR3 DNA sequence: TGTGCCAGCAACCGTCAGGTCCTCTCTGGAAACACCATATATTTT. It encodes CASNRQVLSGNTIYF. The full variable domain, with the rest looked up from reference TRBV28 and TRBJ1-3, is DVKVTQSSRYLVKRTGEKVFLECVQDMDHENMFWYRQDPGLGLRLIYFSYDVKMKEKGDIPEGYSVSREKKERFSLILESASTNQTSMYLCASNRQVLSGNTIYFGEGSWLTVV.

The rearrangement uses TRBV15 and TRBJ1-2; tentative D call: TRBD1 (5 bases). Germline values: CDR1 LNHNV, CDR2 YYDKDF (reference sequence). This CDR3 contains 13 residues. Trimming took off 3 bases at V and 4 bases at J, with 9 bases between the two ends. The CDR3 nucleotides read TGTGCCACCAGCAGGGACAACCCCTATGGCTACACCTTC. Translated, it gives CATSRDNPYGYTF.

The V call is TRBV25-1, the J call TRBJ2-5; D may be TRBD2 (6 bases). Per the germline V gene, CDR1 is MGHDK and CDR2 is SYGVNS. V was clipped by 3 bases and J by 4 bases, with 12 bases between them. The CDR3 is made up of 14 amino acids. CDR3 coding DNA: TGTGCCAGCAGTGAGTACAAGGGACTAGAGACCCAGTACTTC. It is translated as CASSEYKGLETQYF.

In its sample, this clone was seen once. The rearrangement uses TRBV7-2 and TRBJ2-3; no firm D call. CDR1 SGHTA and CDR2 FQGNSA come from the germline V gene. The CDR3 contains 13 residues. V was clipped by 1 base and J by 4 bases, with 6 bases between them. CDR3 region: CASSLVSSDTQYF. DNA of the CDR3: TGTGCCAGCAGCTTAGTGTCTTCAGATACGCAGTATTTT.

This chain uses TRBV7-2 with TRBJ2-1, with 10 bases aligning to TRBD2. The CDR3 sequence is 16 residues long. Germline V lookup: CDR1 SGHTA, CDR2 FQGNSA. The J segment lost 5 bases and the V segment lost 6 bases, leaving 10 bases of the junction unmatched. The CDR3: CASRWSLAGINNEQFF. The CDR3 DNA follows: TGTGCCAGCAGATGGTCACTAGCGGGGATTAACAATGAGCAGTTCTTC.

The rearrangement links TRBV11-2 to TRBJ2-6; possibly TRBD2 for D (6 bases). Germline V gene sequence: CDR1 SGHAT, CDR2 FQNNGV. V gave up 2 bases and J gave up 2 bases, with 10 bases separating them. This CDR3 spans 16 amino acids. The CDR3 region is CASSLRGRTGANVLTF. CDR3 nucleotides: TGTGCCAGCAGCTTAAGAGGGAGGACTGGGGCCAACGTCCTGACTTTC.

The chain links TRBV19 to TRBJ2-7; D is possibly TRBD1 (5 bases). This CDR3 spans 15 amino acids. V lost 4 bases, J lost 0 bases, and 13 bases lay in between. In germline, CDR1 is LNHDA, CDR2 SQIVND (reference sequence). The CDR3 sequence: CASSKDPGNSYEQYF. As DNA, the CDR3 is TGTGCCAGTAGTAAAGACCCAGGGAACTCCTACGAGCAGTACTTC. The variable domain in full, with the rest retrieved from reference TRBV19 and TRBJ2-7, is DGGITQSPKYLFRKEGQNVTLSCEQNLNHDAMYWYRQDPGQGLRLIYYSQIVNDFQKGDIAEGYSVSREKKESFPLTVTSAQKNPTAFYLCASSKDPGNSYEQYFGPGTRLTVT.

With regard to this clone: Other DNA sequences from this sample encode an identical CDR3 as well. This sequence joins TRBV3-1 (or the pseudogene TRBV3-2) and TRBJ2-5; 11 nucleotides agree with TRBD2. V shed 4 bases and J 4 bases; nucleotides not matched to a gene: 5. The CDR3 has 15 amino acids. CDR1 and CDR2 from the germline V gene are LGHDT and YNNKEL (reference sequence). The CDR3 bases are TGTGCCAGCAGCCTAGCGGGAGGGCCCAGAGAGACCCAGTACTTC. Translating it yields CASSLAGGPRETQYF.

This chain uses TRBV11-2 with TRBJ1-4; no definite D call. Germline values: CDR1 SGHAT, CDR2 FQNNGV. The CDR3 covers 14 residues. Trimming cost V 1 base and J 1 base, with 4 bases left between them. The CDR3, as DNA: TGTGCCAGCAGCTTAGCATTAACTAATGAAAAACTGTTTTTT. Translation: CASSLALTNEKLFF.

The chain carries TRBV6-5 and TRBJ2-2; TRBD1 matches at 8 bases. V trimming: 7 bases; J trimming: 4 bases; junction bases outside the gene matches: 8. The CDR3 totals 15 residues. Germline V gene data show CDR1 as MNHEY and CDR2 as SVGAGI. The CDR3 nucleotides read TGTGCCAGCACTAGTGGACAGGGAAGCACCGGGGAGCTGTTTTTT. As protein: CASTSGQGSTGELFF.

This chain joins TRBV6-1 and TRBJ1-5, with 12 positions matching TRBD1. The CDR3 length is 19 residues. V lost 3 bases, J lost 4 bases, and 13 bases stayed unmatched. CDR1 is MNHNS and CDR2 is SASEGT in the germline V gene. This CDR3 reads CASSDLGTGGLGENQPQHF. The CDR3 nucleotides are TGTGCCAGCAGTGATCTTGGGACAGGGGGCTTGGGGGAAAATCAGCCCCAGCATTTT.

The CDR3 loop reads CASSVVGGGTETQYF. In nucleotides, the CDR3 is TGTGCCAGCAGCGTAGTGGGCGGGGGGACAGAGACCCAGTACTTC. J is TRBJ2-5 and V is TRBV9, with 8 bases identical to TRBD2. J lost 4 bases, V lost 0 bases, and 5 bases had no gene match. Germline V CDR1 and CDR2: SGDLS, YYNGEE. CDR3 length: 15 amino acids.

CDR3 sequence: CASSYSGGLSFSAFF. In nucleotides, the CDR3 is TGTGCCAGCAGTTATTCGGGGGGCCTGTCGTTTTCAGCTTTCTTT. This rearrangement joins TRBV6-5 to TRBJ1-1, with a possible D match to TRBD1 (6 bases). V was pared by 3 bases and J by 10 bases, with 21 bases between. This CDR3 is 15 amino acids long. The V gene's germline CDR1 is MNHEY and CDR2 SVGAGI.

The V and J genes are TRBV19 and TRBJ2-1; TRBD1 matches 8 bases. CDR3 length: 13 residues. Unmatched junction bases numbered 8, after V lost 8 bases and J lost 8 bases. From germline, CDR1 is LNHDA and CDR2 SQIVND (reference sequence). CDR3 amino acids: CASEGTGGHEQFF. CDR3 DNA sequence: TGTGCCAGTGAAGGGACAGGAGGGCATGAGCAGTTCTTC.

This rearrangement joins TRBV30 to TRBJ1-1, with 8 positions matching TRBD1. The CDR3 runs 13 residues. Per the germline V gene, CDR1 is GTSNPN and CDR2 is SVGIG (reference sequence). The V gene end was trimmed by 1 base and the J gene end by 4 bases; junction bases not matched to a gene: 2. The CDR3 coding sequence is TGTGCCTGGAGTGGACAGGGGATCACTGAAGCTTTCTTT. It codes for CAWSGQGITEAFF.

This clone was seen a handful of times. The chain carries TRBV5-1 and TRBJ1-1; TRBD1 agrees at 11 bases. The CDR3 totals 16 residues. Germline V CDR1 and CDR2: SGHRS, YFSETQ. The junction had 5 bases not matched to a gene; V was cut back by 3 bases and J by 1 base. The chain's CDR3 is CASSYRTGGENTEAFF. The CDR3 DNA is TGCGCCAGCAGCTACAGGACAGGGGGCGAGAACACTGAAGCTTTCTTT.

The chain is built from TRBV13 and TRBJ2-7; 9 bases align to TRBD1. Germline CDR1 reads PRHDT; CDR2 reads FYEKMQ (reference sequence). Trimming took 3 bases from V and 7 from J; bases not matched to a gene: 13. The CDR3 extends over 16 amino acids. The CDR3 region is CASSFNGYRGHREQYF. The DNA for the CDR3 is TGTGCCAGCAGCTTTAATGGATACAGGGGGCATCGGGAGCAGTACTTC.

J is TRBJ1-2 and V is TRBV19; possibly TRBD1 for D (5 bases). Germline V gives CDR1 LNHDA, CDR2 SQIVND (reference sequence). The CDR3 totals 15 residues. V lost 3 bases and J lost 1, with 12 bases in between. The CDR3 reads CASSMVTAYNYGYTF. The CDR3 DNA is TGTGCCAGTAGTATGGTGACAGCCTATAACTATGGCTACACCTTC.

V gene TRBV27 combines with J gene TRBJ2-5, with D possibly TRBD1 on 6 matching bases. The CDR3 extends over 15 amino acids. The V end lost 5 bases, the J end lost 5 bases, and 18 bases lay between the germline ends. The V gene's germline CDR1 is MNHEY and CDR2 SMNVEV (reference sequence). The CDR3 spells CASSPTGSYGETQYF. The CDR3 coding sequence is TGTGCCAGCAGTCCCACAGGGTCTTACGGGGAGACCCAGTACTTC.

In this sample, this clone turned up a few times. In nucleotides, the CDR3 is TGTGCCAGCAGCTTGGGCGGGGGCTCTACTAACTATGGCTACACCTTC. This translates into CASSLGGGSTNYGYTF. The chain couples TRBV5-4 to TRBJ1-2; TRBD1 is a possible D gene (6 bases). This CDR3 region has 16 residues. V lost 0 bases and J lost 0, with 12 bases in between. Germline CDR1 and CDR2: SGHNT and YYREEE (reference sequence).

The chain links TRBV5-1 to TRBJ1-4; the match to TRBD1 covers 7 bases. This CDR3 region has 17 residues. Trimming removed 0 bases from V and 0 bases from J; junction bases left unmatched: 5. Germline-derived CDR1 and CDR2 are SGHRS and YFSETQ. CDR3 residues: CASSLGGQSSTNEKLFF. The DNA for the CDR3 is TGCGCCAGCAGCTTGGGGGGACAGAGTTCAACTAATGAAAAACTGTTTTTT.

The chain recombines TRBV19 with TRBJ1-4, with D possibly matching TRBD1 (5 bases). CDR3 length equals 14 residues. With 6 bases removed from V and 5 bases from J, the gap between germline ends came to 13 bases. Germline V CDR1 and CDR2: LNHDA, SQIVND (reference sequence). CDR3 residues: CASSNGDSNEKLFF. As DNA, the CDR3 is TGTGCCAGTAGCAACGGCGACAGCAATGAAAAACTGTTTTTT.

J is TRBJ1-1 and V is TRBV29-1; 9 nucleotides match TRBD1. The CDR3 runs 11 residues. V was clipped by 7 bases and J by 6 bases; unmatched bases: 3. Germline V gene sequence: CDR1 SQVTM, CDR2 ANQGSEA. The CDR3 spells CSARTGAEAFF. For the CDR3, the DNA is TGCAGCGCCCGGACAGGGGCTGAAGCTTTCTTT.

The V gene is TRBV24-1, the J gene TRBJ1-1, with 10 nucleotides matching TRBD1. J lost 2 bases, V lost 9 bases, and 2 bases had no gene match. Germline CDR1 and CDR2: KGHDR and SFDVKD. The CDR3 length is 13 residues. The DNA of the CDR3 is TGTGCCACCGGACAGGGGGGTAACACTGAAGCTTTCTTT. Amino acid sequence: CATGQGGNTEAFF.

V gene TRBV5-4 combines with J gene TRBJ2-7, with 7 bases fitting TRBD1. Germline V gives CDR1 SGHNT, CDR2 YYREEE (reference sequence). CDR3 size: 16 residues. The V gene end was trimmed by 4 bases and the J gene end by 2 bases; junction bases not matched to a gene: 12. In DNA form, the CDR3 reads TGTGCCAGCAGCCCAGCTCTCCGGGACAGACCCTACGAGCAGTACTTC. It yields the protein CASSPALRDRPYEQYF. Based on the CDR3 plus reference TRBV5-4 and TRBJ2-7, the full variable domain is ETGVTQSPTHLIKTRGQQVTLRCSSQSGHNTVSWYQQALGQGPQFIFQYYREEENGRGNFPPRFSGLQFPNYSSELNVNALELDDSALYLCASSPALRDRPYEQYFGPGTRLTVT.